This T cell receptor (beta chain) stems from a study of blood T cell repertoires in COVID-19. Looking at the study overall: T cells, B-cell-depleted T cells, or PBMCs provided the cDNA or gDNA that served as material.

V trimming: 2 bases; J trimming: 7 bases; junction bases outside the gene matches: 11. This CDR3 comprises 17 residues. Germline CDR1 SGHVS, CDR2 FNYEAQ. Profiled with immunoSEQ multiplex PCR; TCRdb holds only in-frame clones, not every one. The data contain about 330,000 clones, around 82% of them singletons. This TCR came from a woman between 45 and 65 years old with acute or convalescent COVID-19. The sequencing sample was made of peripheral blood. The chain is built from TRBV7-6 and TRBJ1-6; 7 nucleotides match TRBD1. The CDR3 coding sequence is TGTGCCAGCAGCTTAAAGGAGGGCAGGGGGGCAAATTCACCCCTCCACTTT. Protein product: CASSLKEGRGANSPLHF.